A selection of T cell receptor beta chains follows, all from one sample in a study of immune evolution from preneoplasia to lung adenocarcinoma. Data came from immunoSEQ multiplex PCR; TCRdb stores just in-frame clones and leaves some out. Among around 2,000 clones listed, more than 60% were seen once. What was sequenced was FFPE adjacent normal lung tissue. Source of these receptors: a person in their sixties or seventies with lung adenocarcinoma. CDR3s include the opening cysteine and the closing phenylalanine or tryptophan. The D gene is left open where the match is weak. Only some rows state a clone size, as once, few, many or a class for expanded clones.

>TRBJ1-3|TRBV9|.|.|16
TGTGCCAGCAGCCCCCGGTTAGGGGTGGGAGGAAACACCATATATTTT
CASSPRLGVGGNTIYF
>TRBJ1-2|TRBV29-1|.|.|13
TGCAGCGTTGTAGGGCGGGTTAACTATGGCTACACCTTC
CSVVGRVNYGYTF
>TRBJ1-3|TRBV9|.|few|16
TGTGCCAGCAGCCCCTCCGGGAAGGGCAGAGGAAACACCATATATTTT
CASSPSGKGRGNTIYF
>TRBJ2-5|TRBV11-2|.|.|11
TGTGCCAGCACCTCCCAAGAGACCCAGTACTTC
CASTSQETQYF
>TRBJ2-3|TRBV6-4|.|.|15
TGTGCCAGCAGCCTTGGGGAGACTAGCACAGATACGCAGTATTTT
CASSLGETSTDTQYF
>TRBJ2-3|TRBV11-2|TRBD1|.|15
TGTGCCAGCAGCGCCACAGGGGCCATATCGGATACGCAGTATTTT
CASSATGAISDTQYF
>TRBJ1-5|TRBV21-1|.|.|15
TGTGCCAGCAGCCCCCGGGAGAATAGCAATCAGCCCCAGCATTTT
CASSPRENSNQPQHF
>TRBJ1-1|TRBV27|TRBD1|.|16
TGTGCCAGCAGTTTACAGGTCGGGACAGGGGGCACTGAAGCTTTCTTT
CASSLQVGTGGTEAFF
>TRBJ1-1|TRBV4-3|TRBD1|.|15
TGCGCCAGCAGGCCCGGGACAGAGCCGAACACTGAAGCTTTCTTT
CASRPGTEPNTEAFF
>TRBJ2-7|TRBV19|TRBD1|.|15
TGTGCCAGTAGTATTCCGGGACAGGGCCTCCGCGAGCAGTACTTC
CASSIPGQGLREQYF
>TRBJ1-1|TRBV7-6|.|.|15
TGTGCCAGCAGCTTTGAAACAGGCACTAACACTGAAGCTTTCTTT
CASSFETGTNTEAFF
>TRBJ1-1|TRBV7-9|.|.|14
TGTGCCAGCAGCTTTATCCCGGGGAACACTGAAGCTTTCTTT
CASSFIPGNTEAFF
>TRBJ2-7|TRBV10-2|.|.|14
TGCGCCAGCAGTGAGTTTGACAGCTCCTACGAGCAGTACTTC
CASSEFDSSYEQYF
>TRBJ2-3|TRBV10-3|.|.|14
TGTGCCATCATGGCGGGCAGTTTCACAGATACGCAGTATTTT
CAIMAGSFTDTQYF
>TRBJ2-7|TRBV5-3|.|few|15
TGTGCCAGAAGCTTGGCACAGGGTGCCCTCTACGAGCAGTACTTC
CARSLAQGALYEQYF
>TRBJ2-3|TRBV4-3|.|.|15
TGCGCCAGCAGCGCGCAAGCTTTCGGCACAGATACGCAGTATTTT
CASSAQAFGTDTQYF
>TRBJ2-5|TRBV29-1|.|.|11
TGCAGCGGAGGCGATGACCGGACCCAGTACTTC
CSGGDDRTQYF
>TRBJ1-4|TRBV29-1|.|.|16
TGCAGCGTTGAACCAGGGACATCCCCAACTAATGAAAAACTGTTTTTT
CSVEPGTSPTNEKLFF
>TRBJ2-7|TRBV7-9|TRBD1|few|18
TGTGCCAGCAGCTCATTCCCCGGGACAGGGGGGAACTACTACGAGCAGTACTTC
CASSSFPGTGGNYYEQYF
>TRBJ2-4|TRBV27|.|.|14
TGTGCCAGCAGTCCGGACAGCTCCAAAAACATTCAGTACTTC
CASSPDSSKNIQYF
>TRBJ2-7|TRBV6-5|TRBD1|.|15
TGTGCCAGCAGTTACTCGGGTCAGGGGGCCTACGAGCAGTACTTC
CASSYSGQGAYEQYF
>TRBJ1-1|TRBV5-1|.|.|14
TGCGCCAGCAGCCTCCTCACAGTAAACACTGAAGCTTTCTTT
CASSLLTVNTEAFF
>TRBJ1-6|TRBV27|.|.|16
TGTGCCAGCAGTTTAATGGCTCGACAGTTTAATTCACCCCTCCACTTT
CASSLMARQFNSPLHF
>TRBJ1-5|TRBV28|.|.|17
TGTGCCAGTTACGGACCCCTCCACGGCTTTGACAATCAGCCCCAGCATTTT
CASYGPLHGFDNQPQHF
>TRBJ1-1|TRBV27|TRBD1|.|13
TGTGCCAGCAGTCCACAGGGGGTAGGTGAAGCTTTCTTT
CASSPQGVGEAFF